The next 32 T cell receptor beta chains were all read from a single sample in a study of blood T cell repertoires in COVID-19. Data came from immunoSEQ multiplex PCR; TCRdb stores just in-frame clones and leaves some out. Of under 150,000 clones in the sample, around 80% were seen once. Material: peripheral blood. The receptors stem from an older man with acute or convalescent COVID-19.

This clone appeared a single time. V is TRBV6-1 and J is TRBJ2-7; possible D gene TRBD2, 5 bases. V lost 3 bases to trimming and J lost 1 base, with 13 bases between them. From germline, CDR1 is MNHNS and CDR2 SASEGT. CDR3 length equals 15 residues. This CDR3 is CASSEEARASYEQYF. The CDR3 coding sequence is TGTGCCAGCAGTGAGGAGGCCCGGGCTTCCTACGAGCAGTACTTC.

Written as DNA, the CDR3 is TGTGCCAGCAGCAGGGAGGAATCCTACGAGCAGTACTTC. Translated, it gives CASSREESYEQYF. The chain combines TRBV6-5 with TRBJ2-7; D is possibly TRBD2 (6 bases). Germline CDR1 and CDR2: MNHEY and SVGAGI. Trimming cost V 6 bases and J 1 base, with 10 bases left between them. The CDR3 is 13 amino acids.

CDR3 in amino acids: CASSFPQETQYF. The DNA for the CDR3 is TGTGCCAGCAGCTTTCCACAAGAGACCCAGTACTTC. The chain joins TRBV5-4 to TRBJ2-5, with D uncertain. Germline V gene sequence: CDR1 SGHNT, CDR2 YYREEE (reference sequence). Trimming took off 2 bases at V and 2 bases at J, with 4 bases between the two ends. This CDR3 region has 12 residues.

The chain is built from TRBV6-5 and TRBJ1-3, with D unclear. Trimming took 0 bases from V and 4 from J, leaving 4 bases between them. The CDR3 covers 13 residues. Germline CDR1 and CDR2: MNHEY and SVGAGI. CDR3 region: CASSYSLGNTIYF. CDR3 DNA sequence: TGTGCCAGCAGTTACTCGCTAGGAAACACCATATATTTT.

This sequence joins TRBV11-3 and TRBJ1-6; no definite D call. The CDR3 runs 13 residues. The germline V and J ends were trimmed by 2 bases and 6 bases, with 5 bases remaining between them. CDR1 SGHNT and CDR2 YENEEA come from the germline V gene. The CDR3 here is CASSLRVNSPLHF. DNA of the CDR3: TGTGCCAGCAGCTTACGGGTTAATTCACCCCTCCACTTT.

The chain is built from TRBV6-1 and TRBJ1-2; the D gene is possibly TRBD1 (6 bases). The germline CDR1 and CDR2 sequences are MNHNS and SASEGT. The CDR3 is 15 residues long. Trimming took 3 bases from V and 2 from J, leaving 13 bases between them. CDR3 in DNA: TGTGCCAGCAGTGATCCGAGGGGGACCAACTATGGCTACACCTTC. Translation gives CASSDPRGTNYGYTF.

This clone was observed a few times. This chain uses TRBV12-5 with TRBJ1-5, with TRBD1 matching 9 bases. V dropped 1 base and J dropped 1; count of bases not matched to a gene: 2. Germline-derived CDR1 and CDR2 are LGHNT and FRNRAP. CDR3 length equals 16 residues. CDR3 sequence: CASGLGTGASNQPQHF. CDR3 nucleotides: TGTGCTAGTGGTTTGGGGACAGGGGCCAGCAATCAGCCCCAGCATTTT.

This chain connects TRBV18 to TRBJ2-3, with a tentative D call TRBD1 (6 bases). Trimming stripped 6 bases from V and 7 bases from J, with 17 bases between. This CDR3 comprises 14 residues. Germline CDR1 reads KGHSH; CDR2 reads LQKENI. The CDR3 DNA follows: TGTGCCAGCTCCCCCCCCGGGACACGGAATACGCAGTATTTT. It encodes CASSPPGTRNTQYF.

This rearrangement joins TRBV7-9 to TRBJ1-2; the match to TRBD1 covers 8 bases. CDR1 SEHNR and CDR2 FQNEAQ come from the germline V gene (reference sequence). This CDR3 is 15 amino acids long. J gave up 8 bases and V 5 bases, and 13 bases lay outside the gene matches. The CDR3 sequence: CASSTIGAGGGGYTF. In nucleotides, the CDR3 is TGTGCCAGCAGCACAATAGGGGCAGGGGGCGGCGGCTACACCTTC.

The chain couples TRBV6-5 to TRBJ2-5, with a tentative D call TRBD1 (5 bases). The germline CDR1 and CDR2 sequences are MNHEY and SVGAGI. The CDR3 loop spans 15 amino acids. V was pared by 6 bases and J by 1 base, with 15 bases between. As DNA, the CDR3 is TGTGCCAGCAGCGCCTCGCAGGGAATCCAAGAGACCCAGTACTTC. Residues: CASSASQGIQETQYF.

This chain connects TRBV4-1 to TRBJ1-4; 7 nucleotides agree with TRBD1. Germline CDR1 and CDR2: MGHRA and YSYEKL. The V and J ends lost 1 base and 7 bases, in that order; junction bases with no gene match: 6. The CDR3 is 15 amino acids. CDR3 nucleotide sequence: TGCGCCAGCAGCCAAGTGACAGGGTTGAGTGAAAAACTGTTTTTT. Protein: CASSQVTGLSEKLFF.

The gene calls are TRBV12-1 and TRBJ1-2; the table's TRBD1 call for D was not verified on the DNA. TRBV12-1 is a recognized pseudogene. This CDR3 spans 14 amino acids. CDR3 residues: CASSPGTDEYGYTF. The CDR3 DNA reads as TGTGCCAGCAGCCCGGGGACAGATGAATATGGCTACACCTTC.

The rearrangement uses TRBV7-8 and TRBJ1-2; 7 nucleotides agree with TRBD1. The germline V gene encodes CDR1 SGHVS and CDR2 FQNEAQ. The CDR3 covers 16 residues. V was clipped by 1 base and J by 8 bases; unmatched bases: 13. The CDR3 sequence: CASSLGPTGAVRGYTF. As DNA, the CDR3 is TGTGCCAGCAGCTTAGGGCCCACAGGGGCCGTTAGGGGCTACACCTTC.

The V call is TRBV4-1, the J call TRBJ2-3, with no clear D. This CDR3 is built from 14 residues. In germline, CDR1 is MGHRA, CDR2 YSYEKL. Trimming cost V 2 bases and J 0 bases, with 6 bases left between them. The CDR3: CASSQYGSTDTQYF. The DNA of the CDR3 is TGCGCCAGCAGCCAATACGGTAGCACAGATACGCAGTATTTT.

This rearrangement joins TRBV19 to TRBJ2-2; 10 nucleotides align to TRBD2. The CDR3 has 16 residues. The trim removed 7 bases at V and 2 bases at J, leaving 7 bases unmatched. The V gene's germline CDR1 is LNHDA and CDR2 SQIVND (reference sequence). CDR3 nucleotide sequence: TGTGCCAGTAAACCCGGACTAGCGGATAACACCGGGGAGCTGTTTTTT. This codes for CASKPGLADNTGELFF.

In DNA form, the CDR3 reads TGTGCCAGCAGCTTCGACAGGGTCTACCAAGCTTTCTTT. It codes for CASSFDRVYQAFF. The rearrangement uses TRBV7-8 and TRBJ1-1, with 7 bases fitting TRBD1. The trim removed 3 bases at V and 9 bases at J, leaving 7 bases unmatched. Germline V gene data show CDR1 as SGHVS and CDR2 as FQNEAQ. This CDR3 region has 13 residues.

CDR3 sequence: CASSLIEAANYGYTF. The CDR3 DNA reads TGTGCCAGCAGCTTAATTGAGGCGGCTAACTATGGCTACACCTTC. The chain uses TRBV7-2 and TRBJ1-2, with D unresolved. Germline-derived CDR1 and CDR2 are SGHTA and FQGNSA. CDR3 length equals 15 residues. The ends were cut back, 2 bases at V and 0 bases at J, with 10 bases in the middle.

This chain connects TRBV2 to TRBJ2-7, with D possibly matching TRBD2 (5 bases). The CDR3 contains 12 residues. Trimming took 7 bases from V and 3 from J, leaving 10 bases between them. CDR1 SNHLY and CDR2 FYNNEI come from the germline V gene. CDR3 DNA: TGTGCCAGCACCCCAACTAGCTACGAGCAGTACTTC. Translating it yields CASTPTSYEQYF.

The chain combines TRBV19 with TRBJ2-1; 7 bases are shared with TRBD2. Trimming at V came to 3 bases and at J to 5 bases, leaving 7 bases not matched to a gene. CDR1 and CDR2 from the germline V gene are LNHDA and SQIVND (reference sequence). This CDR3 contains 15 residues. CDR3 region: CASSIVLAGDNEQFF. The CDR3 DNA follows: TGTGCCAGTAGTATTGTTTTGGCGGGGGACAATGAGCAGTTCTTC. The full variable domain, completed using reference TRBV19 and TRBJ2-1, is DGGITQSPKYLFRKEGQNVTLSCEQNLNHDAMYWYRQDPGQGLRLIYYSQIVNDFQKGDIAEGYSVSREKKESFPLTVTSAQKNPTAFYLCASSIVLAGDNEQFFGPGTRLTVL.

The chain's CDR3 is CASSPTSRETQYF. The CDR3 DNA follows: TGTGCCAGCAGTCCCACTTCTAGAGAGACCCAGTACTTC. The chain links TRBV4-2 to TRBJ2-5; D ambiguous. The V gene lost 6 bases and the J gene lost 4 bases, with 12 bases spanning the gap. Germline loops: CDR1 LGHNA, CDR2 YNFKEQ. The CDR3 runs to 13 residues.

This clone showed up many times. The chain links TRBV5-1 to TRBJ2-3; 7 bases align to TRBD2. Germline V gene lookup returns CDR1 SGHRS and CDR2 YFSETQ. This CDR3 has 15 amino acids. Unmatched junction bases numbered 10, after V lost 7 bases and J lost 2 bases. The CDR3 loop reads CASSGGMDSTDTQYF. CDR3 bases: TGCGCCAGCTCCGGGGGGATGGATTCCACAGATACGCAGTATTTT. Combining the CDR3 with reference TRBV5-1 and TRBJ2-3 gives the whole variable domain KAGVTQTPRYLIKTRGQQVTLSCSPISGHRSVSWYQQTPGQGLQFLFEYFSETQRNKGNFPGRFSGRQFSNSRSEMNVSTLELGDSALYLCASSGGMDSTDTQYFGPGTRLTVL.

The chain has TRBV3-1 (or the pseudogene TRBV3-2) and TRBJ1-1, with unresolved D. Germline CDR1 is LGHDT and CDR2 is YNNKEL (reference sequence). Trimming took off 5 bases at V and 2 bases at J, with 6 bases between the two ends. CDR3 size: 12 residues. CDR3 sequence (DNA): TGTGCCAGCAGCAGACATAACACTGAAGCTTTCTTT. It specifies CASSRHNTEAFF.

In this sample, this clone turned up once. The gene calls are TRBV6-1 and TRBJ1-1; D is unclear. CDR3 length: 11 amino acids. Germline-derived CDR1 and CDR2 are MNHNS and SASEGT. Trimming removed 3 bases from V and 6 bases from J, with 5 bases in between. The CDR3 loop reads CASSDRPEAFF. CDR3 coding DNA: TGTGCCAGCAGTGACAGGCCTGAAGCTTTCTTT.

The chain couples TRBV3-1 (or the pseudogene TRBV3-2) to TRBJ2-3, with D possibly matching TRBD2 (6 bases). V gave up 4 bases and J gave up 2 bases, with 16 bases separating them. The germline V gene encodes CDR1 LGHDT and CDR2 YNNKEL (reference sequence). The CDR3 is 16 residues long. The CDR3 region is CASSPGRGGITDTQYF. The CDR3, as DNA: TGTGCCAGCAGCCCCGGAAGGGGCGGGATCACAGATACGCAGTATTTT.

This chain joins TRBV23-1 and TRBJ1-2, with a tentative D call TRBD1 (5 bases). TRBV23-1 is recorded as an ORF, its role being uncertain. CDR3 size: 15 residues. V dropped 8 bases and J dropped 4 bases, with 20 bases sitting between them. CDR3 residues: CASFPGPWQSYGYTF. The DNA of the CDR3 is TGCGCCAGCTTTCCAGGGCCATGGCAGTCCTATGGCTACACCTTC.

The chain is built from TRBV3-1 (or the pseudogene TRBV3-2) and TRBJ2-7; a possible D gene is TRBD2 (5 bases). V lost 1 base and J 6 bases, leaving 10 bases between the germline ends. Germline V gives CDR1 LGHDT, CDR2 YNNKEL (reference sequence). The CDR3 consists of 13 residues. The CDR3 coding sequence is TGTGCCAGCAGCCAAGTGGTCAGCGGCGAGCAGTACTTC. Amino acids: CASSQVVSGEQYF.

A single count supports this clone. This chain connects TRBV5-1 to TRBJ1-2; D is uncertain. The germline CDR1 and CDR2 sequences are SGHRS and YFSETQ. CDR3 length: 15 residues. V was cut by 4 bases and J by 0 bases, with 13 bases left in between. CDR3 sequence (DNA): TGCGCCAGCAGCCCCGGGGATAGGACTAACTATGGCTACACCTTC. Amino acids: CASSPGDRTNYGYTF.

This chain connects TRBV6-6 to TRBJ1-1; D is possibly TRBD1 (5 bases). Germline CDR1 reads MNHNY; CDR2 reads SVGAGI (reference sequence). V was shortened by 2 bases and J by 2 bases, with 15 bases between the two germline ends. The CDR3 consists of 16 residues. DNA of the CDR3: TGTGCCAGCAGTTACGGTCTGACAGCGAGTAACACTGAAGCTTTCTTT. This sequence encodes CASSYGLTASNTEAFF.

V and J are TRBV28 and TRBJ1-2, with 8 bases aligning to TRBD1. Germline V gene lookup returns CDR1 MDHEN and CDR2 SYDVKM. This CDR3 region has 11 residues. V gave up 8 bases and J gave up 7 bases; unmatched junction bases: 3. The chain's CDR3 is CASGTGLGYTF. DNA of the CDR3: TGTGCCAGCGGGACAGGTCTTGGCTACACCTTC.

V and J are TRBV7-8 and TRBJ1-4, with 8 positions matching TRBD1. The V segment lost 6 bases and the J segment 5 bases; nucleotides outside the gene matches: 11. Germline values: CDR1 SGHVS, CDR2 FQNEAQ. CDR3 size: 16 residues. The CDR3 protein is CASSSWMTGENEKLFF. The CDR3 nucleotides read TGTGCCAGCAGTTCGTGGATGACAGGGGAAAATGAAAAACTGTTTTTT.

CDR3 nucleotide sequence: TGTGCCAGCAGCGAGGGACTAGCGGGGCCAAGGGGGGAGACCCAGTACTTC. This translates into CASSEGLAGPRGETQYF. J is TRBJ2-5 and V is TRBV9; 13 nucleotides match TRBD2. This CDR3 comprises 17 residues. Germline V gene sequence: CDR1 SGDLS, CDR2 YYNGEE. The ends lost 3 bases at V and 5 bases at J; junction bases unmatched: 10.

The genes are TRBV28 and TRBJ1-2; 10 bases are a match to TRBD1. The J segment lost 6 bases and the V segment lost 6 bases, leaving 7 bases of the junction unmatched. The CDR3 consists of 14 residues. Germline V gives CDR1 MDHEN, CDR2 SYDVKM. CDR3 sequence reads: CASRGQGLRDGYTF. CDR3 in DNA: TGTGCCAGCAGGGGACAGGGGCTTAGGGATGGCTACACCTTC.